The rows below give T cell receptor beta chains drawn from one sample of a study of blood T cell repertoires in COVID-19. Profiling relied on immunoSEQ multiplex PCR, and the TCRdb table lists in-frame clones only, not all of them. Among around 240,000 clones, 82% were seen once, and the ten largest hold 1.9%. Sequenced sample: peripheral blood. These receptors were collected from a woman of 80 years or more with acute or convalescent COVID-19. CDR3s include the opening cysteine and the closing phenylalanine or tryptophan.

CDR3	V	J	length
CASSVFSGVGTDTQYF	TRBV9	TRBJ2-3	16
CASSPWGQGDGNTIYF	TRBV18	TRBJ1-3	16
CASSRTAKGTYEQYF	TRBV6-5	TRBJ2-7	15
CASISLSPYNEQFF	TRBV28	TRBJ2-1	14
CALRQGAADTQYF	TRBV10-3	TRBJ2-3	13
CSVRQGWNSPLHF	TRBV29-1	TRBJ1-6	13
CASREPGTSGKDEQYF	TRBV6-1	TRBJ2-7	16
CASSLTKTNYGYTF	TRBV7-8	TRBJ1-2	14
CAWSAGTGELFF	TRBV30	TRBJ2-2	12
CSVSPYNEQFF	TRBV29-1	TRBJ2-1	11
CASSQDPSSYYGYTF	TRBV3-1/TRBV3-2	TRBJ1-2	15